Described below is a single TCR beta chain sequence and its context. The data derive from a study of blood T cell repertoires in COVID-19. Study as a whole: Material from acute and convalescent COVID-19 was sourced from the United States, Italy and Spain. From T cells, B-cell-depleted T cells, or PBMCs came the material, which was cDNA or gDNA.

In the study's own analysis: Cell counts per sample came from amplifying reference gene primers. Assay: immunoSEQ multiplex PCR; the TCRdb copy retains only in-frame clones and omits some. That table gives V, J and clone size, and the DNA gave D and trimming. Among 100,000 to 150,000 clones listed, roughly four fifths were seen once. Looked up from germline, CDR1 is LNHDA and CDR2 is SQIVND (reference sequence). The CDR3 is 15 amino acids. V was clipped by 4 bases and J by 2 bases; unmatched bases: 8. The source material was peripheral blood. The chain is built from TRBV19 and TRBJ2-7; 7 bases line up with TRBD2. The clonotype was recovered from a woman aged 45-65 years with acute or convalescent COVID-19. In nucleotides, the CDR3 is TGTGCCAGTAGTACCCTGGCTAGCGGAACCTACGAGCAGTACTTC. Translating it yields CASSTLASGTYEQYF.